Detailed here is one TCR beta chain. Its antigen is not known. Germline CDR1 and CDR2: MNHEY and SVGAGI. The ends were cut back, 5 bases at V and 10 bases at J, with 15 bases in the middle. The CDR3 runs 14 residues. These data are taken from a study of T cells in narcolepsy. Study details: Enrolled donors included narcolepsy type 1 or type 2 patients and healthy controls.

Study-wide results and limits: Healthy controls reportedly lacked the autoreactive clonotypes serially found in patients' blood. HCRT-specific and TRIB2-specific autoreactive clonotypes appeared among same-patient CSF and blood CD4+ clonotypes.

Only in-frame clones appear in the TCRdb table, and some are missing; sequencing was by immunoSEQ multiplex PCR. Of tens of thousands of clones listed, around 86% are singletons. The sequenced sample consisted of memory (CD45RA-) CD4+ T cells from blood. The origin of this receptor is a human donor in good health. The chain is built from TRBV6-5 and TRBJ1-6; D remains unclear. The CDR3 DNA reads TGTGCCAGCAGTGAGGGCGCCCTTGACTCACCCCTCCACTTT. Protein sequence: CASSEGALDSPLHF.